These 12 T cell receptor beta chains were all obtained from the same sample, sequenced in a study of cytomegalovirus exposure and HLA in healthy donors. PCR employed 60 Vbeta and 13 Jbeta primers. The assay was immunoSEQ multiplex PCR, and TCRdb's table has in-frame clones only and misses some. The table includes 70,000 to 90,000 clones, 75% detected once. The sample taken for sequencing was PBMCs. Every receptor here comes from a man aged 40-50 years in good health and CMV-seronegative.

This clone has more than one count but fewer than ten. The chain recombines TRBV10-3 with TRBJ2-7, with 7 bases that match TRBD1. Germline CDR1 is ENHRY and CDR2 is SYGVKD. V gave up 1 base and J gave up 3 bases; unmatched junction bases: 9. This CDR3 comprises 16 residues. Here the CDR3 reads CAISEYVVRGYYEQYF. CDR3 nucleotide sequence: TGTGCCATCAGTGAGTACGTGGTCAGGGGGTACTACGAGCAGTACTTC.

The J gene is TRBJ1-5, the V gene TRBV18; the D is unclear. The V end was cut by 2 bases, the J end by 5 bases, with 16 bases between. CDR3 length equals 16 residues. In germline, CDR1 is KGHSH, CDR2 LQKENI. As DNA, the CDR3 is TGTGCCAGCTCACCAACTACAAGAGGGAGGGATCAGCCCCAGCATTTT. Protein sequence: CASSPTTRGRDQPQHF.

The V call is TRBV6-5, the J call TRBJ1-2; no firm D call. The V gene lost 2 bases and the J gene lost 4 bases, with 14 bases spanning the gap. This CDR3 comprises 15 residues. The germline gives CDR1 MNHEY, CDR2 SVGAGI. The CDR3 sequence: CASSYEAAMGYGYTF. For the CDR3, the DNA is TGTGCCAGCAGTTACGAGGCAGCGATGGGCTATGGCTACACCTTC.

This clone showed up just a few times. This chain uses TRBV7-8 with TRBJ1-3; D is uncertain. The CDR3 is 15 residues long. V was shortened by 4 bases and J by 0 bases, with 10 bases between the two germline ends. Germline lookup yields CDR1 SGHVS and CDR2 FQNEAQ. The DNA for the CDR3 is TGTGCCAGCAGCTCAGACACCACCTCTGGAAACACCATATATTTT. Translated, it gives CASSSDTTSGNTIYF.

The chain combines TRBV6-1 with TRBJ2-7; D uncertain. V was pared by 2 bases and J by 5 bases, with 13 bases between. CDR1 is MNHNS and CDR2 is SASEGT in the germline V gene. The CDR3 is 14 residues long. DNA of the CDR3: TGTGCCAGCAGTGAAAGTAGCCTCGCCGACGAGCAGTACTTC. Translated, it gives CASSESSLADEQYF.

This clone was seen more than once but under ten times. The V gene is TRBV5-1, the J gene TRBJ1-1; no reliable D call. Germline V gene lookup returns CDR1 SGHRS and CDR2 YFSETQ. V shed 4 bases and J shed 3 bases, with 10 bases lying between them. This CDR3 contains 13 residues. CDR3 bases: TGCGCCAGCAGCAGGGAGGGCGACACTGAAGCTTTCTTT. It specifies CASSREGDTEAFF.

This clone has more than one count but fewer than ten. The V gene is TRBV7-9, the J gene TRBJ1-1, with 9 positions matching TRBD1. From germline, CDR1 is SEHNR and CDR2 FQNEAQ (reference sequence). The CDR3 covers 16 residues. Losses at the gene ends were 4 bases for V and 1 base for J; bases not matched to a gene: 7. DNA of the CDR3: TGTGCCAGCAGCTCGCGATGGACAGGGGAGAACACTGAAGCTTTCTTT. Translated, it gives CASSSRWTGENTEAFF.

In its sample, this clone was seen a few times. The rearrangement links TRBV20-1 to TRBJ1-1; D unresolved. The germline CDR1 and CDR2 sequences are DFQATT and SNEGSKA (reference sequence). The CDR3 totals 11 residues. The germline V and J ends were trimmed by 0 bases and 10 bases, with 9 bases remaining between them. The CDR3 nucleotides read TGCAGTGCTAGAGATAGTGGAGCAGCTTTCTTT. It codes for CSARDSGAAFF.

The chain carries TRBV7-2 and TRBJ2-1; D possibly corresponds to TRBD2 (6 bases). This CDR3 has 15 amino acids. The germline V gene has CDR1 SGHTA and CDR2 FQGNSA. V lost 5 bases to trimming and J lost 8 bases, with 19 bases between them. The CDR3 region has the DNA TGTGCCAGCAGCGTTCGACCTAGCGTTTCTTATGAGCAGTTCTTC. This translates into CASSVRPSVSYEQFF.

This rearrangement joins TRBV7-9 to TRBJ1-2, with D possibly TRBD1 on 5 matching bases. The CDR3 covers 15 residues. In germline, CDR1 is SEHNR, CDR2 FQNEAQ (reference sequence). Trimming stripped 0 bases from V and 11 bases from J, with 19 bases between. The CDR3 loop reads CASSLAPLEGFGYTF. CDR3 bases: TGTGCCAGCAGCTTAGCCCCTTTGGAGGGGTTTGGGTACACCTTC.

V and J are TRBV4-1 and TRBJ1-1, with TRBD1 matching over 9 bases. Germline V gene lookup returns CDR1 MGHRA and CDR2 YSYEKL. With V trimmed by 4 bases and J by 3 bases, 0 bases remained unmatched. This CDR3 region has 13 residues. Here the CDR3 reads CASSRDRDTEAFF. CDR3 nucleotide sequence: TGCGCCAGCAGCCGGGACAGGGACACTGAAGCTTTCTTT.

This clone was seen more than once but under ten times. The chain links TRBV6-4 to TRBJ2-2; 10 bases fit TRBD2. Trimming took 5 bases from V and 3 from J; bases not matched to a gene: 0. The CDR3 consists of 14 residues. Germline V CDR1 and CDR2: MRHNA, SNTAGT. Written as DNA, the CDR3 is TGTGCCAGCAGTAGCGGGAGGGACACCGGGGAGCTGTTTTTT. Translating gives CASSSGRDTGELFF.